A selection of T cell receptor beta chains follows, all from one sample in a study of cytomegalovirus exposure and HLA in healthy donors. Measured with immunoSEQ multiplex PCR; TCRdb has only the in-frame clones, and not every one. Of about 250,000 clones detected, over 70% appear once; the ten largest clones hold about 0.3%. Sequencing was done on a sample of PBMCs. The receptor source for this set is a girl aged 2 to 10 in good health and CMV-seronegative. Both conserved end residues are part of each CDR3. Each record gives: V gene, J gene, CDR3 protein.

v_gene: TRBV10-3; j_gene: NA; CDR3aa: CAISEPPDYYEQYF
v_gene: TRBV27; j_gene: TRBJ1-6; CDR3aa: CASSSELGGSYNSPLHF
v_gene: TRBV30; j_gene: TRBJ2-3; CDR3aa: CAWSPTGDTQYF
v_gene: TRBV14; j_gene: TRBJ1-6; CDR3aa: CASSRGWQGGGISYNSPLHF
v_gene: TRBV9; j_gene: TRBJ2-1; CDR3aa: CASSVSSGRPRWGGEQFF
v_gene: TRBV28; j_gene: TRBJ1-4; CDR3aa: CASSLTGTNEKLFF
v_gene: TRBV5-6; j_gene: TRBJ2-3; CDR3aa: CASSLLSGRSTDTQYF
v_gene: TRBV21-1; j_gene: TRBJ2-2; CDR3aa: CAHSRLAAGELFF
v_gene: TRBV6-4; j_gene: TRBJ2-2; CDR3aa: CASPGWRGQCTGELFF
v_gene: TRBV19; j_gene: TRBJ2-1; CDR3aa: CASSPDRGNEQFF
v_gene: TRBV5-1; j_gene: TRBJ1-2; CDR3aa: CASSAEDLRYGYTF
v_gene: TRBV9; j_gene: TRBJ2-5; CDR3aa: CASSRNGGSRETQYF
v_gene: TRBV6-1; j_gene: TRBJ2-7; CDR3aa: CASSEISGSAYEQYF
v_gene: TRBV6-5; j_gene: TRBJ2-3; CDR3aa: CASSPTRGATDTQYF
v_gene: TRBV28; j_gene: TRBJ2-7; CDR3aa: CASSWDRVTYEQYF
v_gene: TRBV10-3; j_gene: TRBJ2-1; CDR3aa: CAIRGLAINEQFF
v_gene: TRBV6-1; j_gene: TRBJ1-1; CDR3aa: CASSELDRRNTEAFF
v_gene: TRBV9; j_gene: TRBJ1-5; CDR3aa: CASSVDRGGLHGNQPQHF
v_gene: TRBV7-9; j_gene: TRBJ1-2; CDR3aa: CSSSLAESASYGYTF
v_gene: TRBV9; j_gene: TRBJ2-3; CDR3aa: CASRGGRGSTDTQYF
v_gene: TRBV28; j_gene: TRBJ2-7; CDR3aa: CASNPDLGAEQYF
v_gene: TRBV4-1; j_gene: TRBJ2-3; CDR3aa: CASSSPARGSADTQYF
v_gene: TRBV6-1; j_gene: TRBJ2-7; CDR3aa: CASRVGGSSYEQYF
v_gene: TRBV30; j_gene: TRBJ2-6; CDR3aa: CAWSGQGESGANVLTF
v_gene: TRBV5-1; j_gene: TRBJ2-5; CDR3aa: CASSFNPGQAFQETQYF
v_gene: TRBV5-6; j_gene: TRBJ2-3; CDR3aa: CASRNSGTSSTDTQYF
v_gene: TRBV29-1; j_gene: TRBJ1-1; CDR3aa: CSVRGFAEAFF
v_gene: TRBV11-2; j_gene: TRBJ2-7; CDR3aa: CASSLSTGESYEQYF
v_gene: TRBV5-1; j_gene: TRBJ2-5; CDR3aa: CASSLLAGGQETQYF
v_gene: TRBV18; j_gene: TRBJ2-7; CDR3aa: CASSLTTTPAYEQYF
v_gene: TRBV7-3; j_gene: TRBJ2-3; CDR3aa: CASAPGIAGESSTDTQYF
v_gene: TRBV6-1; j_gene: TRBJ1-5; CDR3aa: CASSEAGGGQPQHF
v_gene: TRBV5-1; j_gene: TRBJ1-2; CDR3aa: CASSLWGGITNYGYTF
v_gene: TRBV5-4; j_gene: TRBJ1-1; CDR3aa: CASSLNLGDTEAFF
v_gene: TRBV10-2; j_gene: TRBJ2-2; CDR3aa: CASLNRAGRTGELFF
v_gene: TRBV28; j_gene: TRBJ1-2; CDR3aa: CASSSHTGFNGYTF
v_gene: TRBV7-8; j_gene: TRBJ2-5; CDR3aa: CASSLFGGRETQYF
v_gene: TRBV6-4; j_gene: TRBJ2-1; CDR3aa: CASSTRGNNEQFF
v_gene: TRBV2; j_gene: TRBJ2-7; CDR3aa: CASMDREGSYEQYF
v_gene: TRBV9; j_gene: TRBJ2-7; CDR3aa: CASSPRVSGHEQYF
v_gene: TRBV13; j_gene: TRBJ2-6; CDR3aa: CASSLRQGASFSGANVLTF
v_gene: TRBV6-1; j_gene: TRBJ1-3; CDR3aa: CASSASGLRPGNTIYF
v_gene: TRBV7-6; j_gene: TRBJ2-1; CDR3aa: CASSSPDEQFF
v_gene: TRBV6-5; j_gene: TRBJ1-6; CDR3aa: CASSYYPRNNSPLHF
v_gene: TRBV25-1; j_gene: TRBJ2-1; CDR3aa: CASSGGQITQTEQFF